The rows below give T cell receptor beta chains drawn from one sample of a study of cytomegalovirus exposure and HLA in healthy donors. Profiling relied on immunoSEQ multiplex PCR, and the TCRdb table lists in-frame clones only, not all of them. The sample yields roughly 120,000 clones, 15% seen once. Specimen: PBMCs. Receptors originate from a woman aged 18-29 years in good health and CMV-seronegative. The CDR3 runs from the conserved cysteine through the conserved F or W. Each record gives: clone size, D gene, V gene, J gene, CDR3 protein, CDR3 DNA. D genes are given only for firm matches. Clone size is stated in some rows and not others, as once, few, many or a class when expanded.

few,TRBD2,TRBV13,TRBJ2-7,CASRRIAGPYEQYF,TGTGCCAGCAGACGCATAGCGGGTCCCTACGAGCAGTACTTC
few,-,TRBV30,TRBJ2-1,CAWSWGQSSYNEQFF,TGTGCCTGGAGTTGGGGGCAGAGCTCCTACAATGAGCAGTTCTTC
few,-,TRBV6-6,TRBJ2-7,CASRGAPEAGEQYF,TGTGCCAGCAGAGGGGCCCCGGAGGCGGGGGAGCAGTACTTC
-,TRBD1,TRBV28,TRBJ1-1,CASSLEDRGMNTEAFF,TGTGCCAGCAGTTTAGAAGACAGGGGGATGAACACCGAAGCTTTCTTT
few,-,TRBV2,TRBJ2-5,CASSVPEETQYF,TGTGCCAGCAGTGTGCCAGAAGAGACCCAGTACTTC
few,-,TRBV19,TRBJ2-3,CASSMVGGHKTDTQYF,TGTGCCAGTAGTATGGTAGGCGGCCACAAAACGGATACGCAGTATTTT
-,TRBD2,TRBV2,TRBJ2-3,CASSGGREWTDTQYF,TGTGCCAGCAGTGGAGGGCGGGAGTGGACAGATACGCAGTATTTT
-,TRBD2,TRBV9,TRBJ2-2,CASSDRGLAGGNTGELFF,TGTGCCAGCAGCGACCGGGGACTAGCGGGGGGGAACACCGGGGAGCTGTTTTTT
few,TRBD2,TRBV19,TRBJ2-7,CASSIGSGTSNEQYF,TGTGCCAGTAGTATAGGCTCCGGGACTAGCAACGAGCAGTACTTC
-,TRBD1,TRBV25-1,TRBJ2-5,CASSDSRTGLTQYF,TGTGCCAGCAGTGATTCCCGGACAGGTTTGACCCAGTACTTC
-,-,TRBV6-6,TRBJ2-3,CASSYGRGDTDTQYF,TGTGCCAGCAGTTACGGGCGGGGAGACACAGATACGCAGTATTTT
few,-,TRBV27,TRBJ1-4,CASSLTDSEKLFF,TGTGCCAGCAGTTTAACAGACAGTGAAAAACTGTTTTTT
few,TRBD1,TRBV19,TRBJ1-1,CACGTGDTEAFF,TGTGCCTGCGGGACAGGGGACACTGAAGCTTTCTTT
few,TRBD1,TRBV9,TRBJ2-5,CASSGGNRGQETQYF,TGTGCCAGCAGCGGTGGCAACAGGGGCCAAGAGACCCAGTACTTC
once,TRBD2,TRBV6-5,TRBJ2-1,CASSLSGGYYNEQFF,TGTGCCAGCAGTCTTAGCGGGGGGTACTACAATGAGCAGTTCTTC
few,-,TRBV30,TRBJ1-4,CAQNDRRRNEKLFF,TGTGCCCAAAACGACAGGCGGCGAAATGAAAAACTGTTTTTT
-,-,TRBV19,TRBJ1-2,CASSGEQGANYGYTF,TGTGCCAGTAGTGGGGAACAGGGAGCTAACTATGGCTACACCTTC
-,-,TRBV5-4,TRBJ2-2,CASSLNAERAGELFF,TGTGCCAGCAGCCTGAACGCTGAGAGGGCCGGGGAGCTGTTTTTT
-,TRBD2,TRBV19,TRBJ2-7,CASSMRREDSYEQYF,TGTGCCAGTAGTATGAGGCGGGAGGACTCCTACGAGCAGTACTTC
few,TRBD2,TRBV5-4,TRBJ2-2,CASSSPGLARTGELFF,TGTGCCAGCAGCTCCCCGGGACTAGCCCGGACCGGGGAGCTGTTTTTT
-,TRBD1,TRBV25-1,TRBJ2-1,CASSNGQGARNEQFF,TGTGCCAGCAGTAACGGACAGGGGGCTAGGAATGAGCAGTTCTTC
-,TRBD2,TRBV30,TRBJ2-2,CAWKGRGGNTGELFF,TGTGCCTGGAAGGGACGGGGGGGAAACACCGGGGAGCTGTTTTTT
few,-,TRBV9,TRBJ2-6,CASSVELPGANVLTF,TGTGCCAGCAGCGTAGAACTCCCTGGGGCCAACGTCCTGACTTTC
-,TRBD1,TRBV4-3,TRBJ1-2,CASSLGGTGGYGYTF,TGCGCCAGCAGTTTAGGCGGGACAGGGGGCTATGGCTACACCTTC
-,-,TRBV6-1,TRBJ2-5,CASSEYVDRETQYF,TGTGCCAGCAGTGAATACGTGGACAGAGAGACCCAGTACTTC
-,-,TRBV28,TRBJ2-3,CASSPTGVRDTQYF,TGTGCCAGCAGTCCGACAGGAGTACGGGATACGCAGTATTTT
few,-,TRBV4-3,TRBJ2-7,CASSQDAGHGYEQYF,TGCGCCAGCAGCCAAGACGCGGGGCACGGGTACGAGCAGTACTTC
-,TRBD2,TRBV7-9,TRBJ2-1,CASSSPGASGGVYNEQFF,TGTGCCAGCAGTAGCCCGGGGGCTAGCGGGGGAGTCTACAATGAGCAGTTCTTC
few,-,TRBV6-1,TRBJ2-7,CASILSYEQYF,TGTGCCAGCATTCTTTCCTACGAGCAGTACTTC
few,TRBD1,TRBV15,TRBJ2-2,CATSRDREWLELFF,TGTGCCACCAGCAGGGACAGGGAGTGGCTGGAGCTGTTTTTT
few,TRBD2,TRBV7-9,TRBJ2-7,CAGSLDPSGYEQYF,TGTGCCGGCAGCTTAGATCCTAGCGGCTACGAGCAGTACTTC
few,-,TRBV29-1,TRBJ2-5,CSVVPSVAQTQYF,TGCAGCGTTGTCCCGAGTGTCGCGCAGACCCAGTACTTC
-,-,TRBV6-1,TRBJ1-5,CASSEGGRRNQPQHF,TGTGCCAGCAGTGAAGGGGGCCGACGGAATCAGCCCCAGCATTTT
-,-,TRBV6-6,TRBJ2-7,CASSAQGSYEQYF,TGTGCCAGCAGTGCGCAGGGCTCCTACGAGCAGTACTTC
few,-,TRBV7-8,TRBJ1-3,CASSQDSERGNTIYF,TGTGCCAGCAGCCAAGACAGCGAGCGTGGAAACACCATATATTTT
few,TRBD1,TRBV6-5,TRBJ1-2,CASRRTGPFSGYTF,TGTGCCAGCAGGAGGACAGGGCCCTTTTCGGGCTACACCTTC
few,-,TRBV28,TRBJ1-1,CASSLYPPQRHFPNTEAFF,TGTGCCAGCAGTTTATATCCCCCCCAAAGACACTTCCCGAACACTGAAGCTTTCTTT
few,-,TRBV7-2,TRBJ1-4,CASSLRQGATNEKLFF,TGTGCCAGCAGCTTAAGGCAGGGCGCAACTAATGAAAAACTGTTTTTT
-,TRBD1,TRBV14,TRBJ2-7,CASSPGQGPREQYF,TGTGCCAGCAGCCCGGGACAGGGGCCCCGGGAGCAGTACTTC
few,-,TRBV15,TRBJ2-2,CATSTIARQAGTQYNGELFF,TGTGCCACCAGTACGATTGCCCGACAAGCTGGAACACAGTATAACGGGGAGCTGTTTTTT
few,-,TRBV7-3,TRBJ2-2,CASSLNGKNTGELFF,TGTGCCAGCAGCTTAAATGGCAAAAACACCGGGGAGCTGTTTTTT
-,-,TRBV5-4,TRBJ1-1,CASSSPTGRGTEAFF,TGTGCCAGCAGCTCCCCGACAGGACGAGGCACTGAAGCTTTCTTT